These 28 T cell receptor beta chains were sequenced from one sample in a study of shared clonotypes between healthy human individuals. TCRdb keeps only in-frame clones here, not all; method: immunoSEQ multiplex PCR. The table has fewer than 1 million clones, about 96% seen once; the top ten hold under 0.25%. CD8 cells regarded as naive lacked CD45RO, were positively chosen for CCR7, and omitted terminally differentiated effector memory CD45RA+ cells. The specimen sequenced was naive CD8+ T cells sorted from blood. These receptors all come from a man aged 25 to 45 in good health.

The chain links TRBV4-3 to TRBJ2-7, with no clear D. Germline values: CDR1 LGHNA, CDR2 YSLEER. Trimming left V 4 bases short and J 4 bases short, with 11 bases between. CDR3 size: 13 residues. The CDR3 reads CASSLSSSYEQYF. The DNA for the CDR3 is TGCGCCAGCAGCCTAAGCTCTAGTTACGAGCAGTACTTC.

In this sample, this clone turned up once. The gene calls are TRBV14 and TRBJ2-7, with TRBD2 identical over 7 bases. The CDR3 length is 16 residues. Germline values: CDR1 SGHDN, CDR2 FVKESK. Germline trimming cut 4 bases from V and 2 bases from J; bases unmatched to any gene: 11. DNA of the CDR3: TGTGCCAGCAGCCCCCGGTTATCCGGGACTACCTACGAGCAGTACTTC. This gives the protein CASSPRLSGTTYEQYF. Drawing the rest from reference TRBV14 and TRBJ2-7, the complete variable domain is EAGVTQFPSHSVIEKGQTVTLRCDPISGHDNLYWYRRVMGKEIKFLLHFVKESKQDESGMPNNRFLAERTGGTYSTLKVQPAELEDSGVYFCASSPRLSGTTYEQYFGPGTRLTVT.

The chain is built from TRBV27 and TRBJ2-1, with D maybe TRBD2 (5 bases). CDR1 MNHEY and CDR2 SMNVEV come from the germline V gene (reference sequence). V was trimmed by 4 bases and J by 4 bases, leaving 17 bases between them. This CDR3 comprises 16 residues. The CDR3 protein is CASSSQLGRVYNEQFF. The CDR3 DNA is TGTGCCAGCAGTTCCCAACTAGGTAGGGTGTACAATGAGCAGTTCTTC.

The chain employs TRBV29-1 and TRBJ2-1; 7 nucleotides agree with TRBD1. There are 12 residues in the CDR3. CDR1 and CDR2 (germline): SQVTM, ANQGSEA. The CDR3 DNA is TGCGGCGGACAGGACTCCTACAATGAGCAGTTCTTC. This gives the protein CGGQDSYNEQFF.

V gene TRBV11-2 combines with J gene TRBJ2-5; TRBD2 agrees at 8 bases. The CDR3 covers 18 residues. V trimming: 0 bases; J trimming: 1 base; junction bases outside the gene matches: 10. The V gene's germline CDR1 is SGHAT and CDR2 FQNNGV. The CDR3 coding sequence is TGTGCCAGCAGCTTAGATGCGTGGGCGGGAGGTCTCCAAGAGACCCAGTACTTC. Its protein product is CASSLDAWAGGLQETQYF.

The chain combines TRBV9 with TRBJ1-1; the match to TRBD1 covers 7 bases. CDR3 length: 13 residues. V was clipped by 4 bases and J by 3 bases; unmatched bases: 3. CDR1 and CDR2 from the germline V gene are SGDLS and YYNGEE. CDR3 residues: CASSPDRDTEAFF. CDR3 bases: TGTGCCAGCAGCCCCGACAGGGACACTGAAGCTTTCTTT.

The rearrangement uses TRBV7-8 and TRBJ2-7; 12 bases map to TRBD2. This CDR3 is built from 17 residues. The junction had 16 bases not matched to a gene; V was cut back by 10 bases and J by 3 bases. The germline V gene has CDR1 SGHVS and CDR2 FQNEAQ. The chain's CDR3 is CATQPKSALAGGYEQYF. The DNA of the CDR3 is TGTGCCACCCAGCCCAAGTCGGCACTAGCGGGAGGCTACGAGCAGTACTTC.

Note on this clone: Other nucleotide sequences from this sample produce the same CDR3. V is TRBV27 and J is TRBJ2-7, with TRBD2 matching 7 bases. The CDR3 sequence is 13 residues long. Germline values: CDR1 MNHEY, CDR2 SMNVEV (reference sequence). After removal of 2 bases from V and 2 bases from J, the junction contained 0 bases not matched to a gene. The CDR3 coding sequence is TGTGCCAGCAGTTTAGGACTAGCCTACGAGCAGTACTTC. Translating gives CASSLGLAYEQYF.

The chain combines TRBV15 with TRBJ1-2; D gene uncertain. Germline V lookup: CDR1 LNHNV, CDR2 YYDKDF (reference sequence). CDR3 length: 16 amino acids. The germline V and J ends were trimmed by 3 bases and 3 bases, with 17 bases remaining between them. The CDR3 loop reads CATSSQNIRPHYGYTF. In DNA, the CDR3 is TGTGCCACCAGCAGCCAAAACATACGCCCCCACTATGGCTACACCTTC.

V usage is TRBV7-9 and J usage is TRBJ1-2; D is undetermined. Germline CDR1 reads SEHNR; CDR2 reads FQNEAQ (reference sequence). This CDR3 contains 13 residues. V lost 5 bases and J 8 bases, leaving 15 bases between the germline ends. CDR3 DNA sequence: TGTGCCAGCAGCACAGATATCTCTGGAGGCTACACCTTC. This encodes CASSTDISGGYTF.

The genes are TRBV7-3 and TRBJ2-1; 12 bases are shared with TRBD1. Germline lookup yields CDR1 SGHTA and CDR2 FQGTGA. The trim removed 4 bases at V and 5 bases at J, leaving 3 bases unmatched. The CDR3 totals 15 residues. The CDR3, as DNA: TGTGCCAGCAGCTCCCGGGACAGGGGGCACAATGAGCAGTTCTTC. Its translation is CASSSRDRGHNEQFF.

V and J are TRBV14 and TRBJ2-7; weak D call: TRBD1 (6 bases). V lost 1 base and J lost 3, with 16 bases in between. CDR1 and CDR2 from the germline V gene are SGHDN and FVKESK. This CDR3 has 16 residues. The CDR3 coding sequence is TGTGCCAGCAGCCAAGGGGCGATAACAGGGAACTACGAGCAGTACTTC. The encoded protein is CASSQGAITGNYEQYF.

J is TRBJ2-1 and V is TRBV5-1; D unclear. V was shortened by 2 bases and J by 7 bases, with 16 bases between the two germline ends. In germline, CDR1 is SGHRS, CDR2 YFSETQ. This CDR3 region has 15 residues. The CDR3 DNA reads TGCGCCAGCAGCTTCTCTAGTGGGTCCAATAATGAGCAGTTCTTC. Protein sequence: CASSFSSGSNNEQFF.

The chain couples TRBV7-8 to TRBJ1-5; no firm D call. The germline V and J ends were trimmed by 1 base and 8 bases, with 18 bases remaining between them. The CDR3 covers 16 residues. The germline CDR1 and CDR2 sequences are SGHVS and FQNEAQ. Written as DNA, the CDR3 is TGTGCCAGCAGCTTAGTCCGCGGGTGGGCGGCGGAGCCCCAGCATTTT. Residues: CASSLVRGWAAEPQHF.

The count of this clone is one. This rearrangement joins TRBV28 to TRBJ2-3; the match to TRBD1 covers 8 bases. J was trimmed by 2 bases and V by 3 bases; bases with no gene match: 4. Germline-derived CDR1 and CDR2 are MDHEN and SYDVKM. This CDR3 spans 15 amino acids. CDR3 coding DNA: TGTGCCAGCAGTTTCTCGGACAGGGCCACAGATACGCAGTATTTT. Amino acid sequence: CASSFSDRATDTQYF.

V gene TRBV14 combines with J gene TRBJ2-1; no firm D call. V gave up 2 bases and J gave up 8 bases, with 7 bases separating them. The CDR3 runs 12 residues. CDR1 and CDR2 from the germline V gene are SGHDN and FVKESK. The CDR3 here is CASSQYFDEQFF. CDR3 coding DNA: TGTGCCAGCAGCCAATACTTTGATGAGCAGTTCTTC. Drawing the rest from reference TRBV14 and TRBJ2-1, the complete variable domain is EAGVTQFPSHSVIEKGQTVTLRCDPISGHDNLYWYRRVMGKEIKFLLHFVKESKQDESGMPNNRFLAERTGGTYSTLKVQPAELEDSGVYFCASSQYFDEQFFGPGTRLTVL.

The chain recombines TRBV4-1 with TRBJ1-5; TRBD1 matches 7 bases. Germline V CDR1 and CDR2: MGHRA, YSYEKL. V was clipped by 1 base and J by 2 bases; unmatched bases: 8. This CDR3 is built from 17 residues. CDR3 nucleotides: TGCGCCAGCAGCCAAGTGTCAGGGGGTTCTGGCAATCAGCCCCAGCATTTT. The encoded protein is CASSQVSGGSGNQPQHF.

The chain links TRBV19 to TRBJ2-1; D gene uncertain. Trimming pared 1 base from V and 4 bases from J, leaving 8 bases between. CDR1 is LNHDA, CDR2 SQIVND, per germline (reference sequence). The CDR3 covers 14 residues. The CDR3 DNA follows: TGTGCCAGTAGTATAGGGGTGGAGTACAATGAGCAGTTCTTC. Amino acids: CASSIGVEYNEQFF.

The rearrangement joins TRBV7-9 to TRBJ2-3; perhaps TRBD2 as D (6 bases). The CDR3 contains 13 residues. Trimming pared 3 bases from V and 4 bases from J, leaving 8 bases between. From germline, CDR1 is SEHNR and CDR2 FQNEAQ (reference sequence). CDR3 loop: CASSFGGADTQYF. DNA of the CDR3: TGTGCCAGCAGCTTCGGGGGAGCAGATACGCAGTATTTT.

This rearrangement joins TRBV27 to TRBJ2-7; D not resolved. V dropped 5 bases and J dropped 6 bases, with 11 bases sitting between them. Germline loops: CDR1 MNHEY, CDR2 SMNVEV (reference sequence). The CDR3 loop spans 12 amino acids. CDR3: CASSIPPGEQYF. The CDR3 DNA is TGTGCCAGCAGTATTCCCCCCGGCGAGCAGTACTTC.

This chain links TRBV29-1 with TRBJ2-1; 10 positions agree with TRBD1. Germline lookup yields CDR1 SQVTM and CDR2 ANQGSEA. Losses at the gene ends were 7 bases for V and 5 bases for J; bases not matched to a gene: 8. The CDR3 contains 14 residues. The CDR3 here is CSAETGGIDNEQFF. DNA for the CDR3: TGCAGCGCAGAGACAGGGGGCATCGACAATGAGCAGTTCTTC.

The chain employs TRBV9 and TRBJ2-3, with D possibly TRBD1 on 5 matching bases. The V end was cut by 0 bases, the J end by 0 bases, with 17 bases between. The length of the CDR3 is 18 residues. The V gene's germline CDR1 is SGDLS and CDR2 YYNGEE. Written as DNA, the CDR3 is TGTGCCAGCAGCGTAGCTTTCGGACACCCTCCGAGCACAGATACGCAGTATTTT. Translated, it gives CASSVAFGHPPSTDTQYF.

The chain is built from TRBV2 and TRBJ1-4, with TRBD1 matching 7 bases. Trimming took 11 bases from V and 4 from J; bases not matched to a gene: 7. This CDR3 comprises 13 residues. In germline, CDR1 is SNHLY, CDR2 FYNNEI. The CDR3 here is CAVLRDSNEKLFF. CDR3 bases: TGTGCCGTCCTGCGGGACAGTAATGAAAAACTGTTTTTT.

V gene TRBV9 combines with J gene TRBJ2-1, with a weak D call TRBD2 (6 bases). Trimming pared 3 bases from V and 3 bases from J, leaving 13 bases between. The CDR3 is 15 amino acids. Germline loops: CDR1 SGDLS, CDR2 YYNGEE. As DNA, the CDR3 is TGTGCCAGCAGCGCCGAGGGACTCAACTACAATGAGCAGTTCTTC. This sequence encodes CASSAEGLNYNEQFF.

The V gene is TRBV9, the J gene TRBJ1-1, with 9 bases aligning to TRBD1. The CDR3 is made up of 16 amino acids. Per germline, CDR1 SGDLS and CDR2 YYNGEE. The J segment lost 0 bases and the V segment lost 3 bases, leaving 6 bases of the junction unmatched. In DNA, the CDR3 is TGTGCCAGCAGCGAACTGGACAGGGGACTGAACACTGAAGCTTTCTTT. Its protein is CASSELDRGLNTEAFF.

This chain connects TRBV7-9 to TRBJ2-1; 11 bases are shared with TRBD2. The length of the CDR3 is 15 residues. Losses at the gene ends were 5 bases for V and 8 bases for J; bases not matched to a gene: 8. CDR1 is SEHNR and CDR2 is FQNEAQ in the germline V gene (reference sequence). The CDR3 DNA reads as TGTGCCAGCAGCCCCCAAATAGCGGGGGGGGATGAGCAGTTCTTC. Translation: CASSPQIAGGDEQFF.

This clone was seen once. The chain is built from TRBV7-8 and TRBJ2-1; D gene ambiguous. This CDR3 comprises 11 residues. Trimming left V 5 bases short and J 9 bases short, with 8 bases between. CDR1 and CDR2 from the germline V gene are SGHVS and FQNEAQ. The CDR3 loop is CASSPLGEQFF. The CDR3 DNA reads as TGTGCCAGCAGCCCCCTGGGTGAGCAGTTCTTC.

V and J are TRBV14 and TRBJ1-3; D unresolved. Trimming took off 2 bases at V and 0 bases at J, with 17 bases between the two ends. The CDR3 sequence is 18 residues long. CDR1 and CDR2 (germline): SGHDN, FVKESK. CDR3 DNA sequence: TGTGCCAGCAGCCAACGAGGTACCACCTTCAGCTCTGGAAACACCATATATTTT. It encodes CASSQRGTTFSSGNTIYF.